What follows are 20 T cell receptor beta chains derived from one specimen sequenced in a study of blood T cell repertoires in COVID-19 (dated by TCRdb to 2018 to 2020). The protocol used for the library was the immunoSEQ multiplex PCR assay. TCRdb carries this immuneACCESS record with in-frame sequences only. Its versions omit some clonotypes, under half of them owing to an unresolved V gene in the studies checked, with the rest unexplained. The sample includes approximately 90,000 clones, with about 80% observed a single time. The ten most abundant clones make up about 19% of the sample. Sequenced sample: peripheral blood. The receptor source for this set is a woman of 80 years or more with acute or convalescent COVID-19.

The count of this clone is one. The rearrangement joins TRBV3-1 (or the pseudogene TRBV3-2) to TRBJ2-5, with TRBD2 as a possible D gene (6 bases). Trimming took 4 bases from V and 4 from J, leaving 10 bases between them. The CDR3 loop spans 13 amino acids. The germline V gene has CDR1 LGHDT and CDR2 YNNKEL (reference sequence). CDR3 coding DNA: TGTGCCAGCAGCCCAAATAGCGGAGAGACCCAGTACTTC. Translation: CASSPNSGETQYF.

The V call is TRBV11-2, the J call TRBJ2-7, with D tentatively TRBD1 (6 bases). The V end was cut by 5 bases, the J end by 2 bases, with 13 bases between. This CDR3 region has 14 residues. Germline lookup yields CDR1 SGHAT and CDR2 FQNNGV. The CDR3 sequence is CASSPPWGPYEQYF. CDR3 in DNA: TGTGCCAGCAGCCCTCCTTGGGGGCCCTACGAGCAGTACTTC.

The chain has TRBV5-1 and TRBJ2-7; tentative D call: TRBD2 (5 bases). V was shortened by 0 bases and J by 3 bases, with 10 bases between the two germline ends. The CDR3 runs 14 residues. The germline gives CDR1 SGHRS, CDR2 YFSETQ. CDR3 coding DNA: TGCGCCAGCAGCTTGGCCGGACTGATCTACGAGCAGTACTTC. Its translation: CASSLAGLIYEQYF.

This chain uses TRBV7-9 with TRBJ1-3; 7 nucleotides align to TRBD1. Germline lookup yields CDR1 SEHNR and CDR2 FQNEAQ (reference sequence). This CDR3 is built from 16 residues. With 4 bases clipped from V and 2 bases from J, the junction kept 8 bases outside the gene matches. The CDR3 DNA sequence: TGTGCCAGCAGCTCCACTGAGGGGGCGGCTGGAAACACCATATATTTT. Residues: CASSSTEGAAGNTIYF.

The chain is built from TRBV7-9 and TRBJ1-6; unclear D gene. Germline V gives CDR1 SEHNR, CDR2 FQNEAQ (reference sequence). Trimming removed 3 bases from V and 7 bases from J, with 13 bases in between. The CDR3 sequence is 15 residues long. CDR3 protein: CASSFSGRYNSPLHF. The CDR3 DNA reads TGTGCCAGCAGCTTTTCGGGGAGGTACAATTCACCCCTCCACTTT.

This chain uses TRBV4-1 with TRBJ2-1; 8 bases fit TRBD1. The CDR3 has 17 amino acids. With 0 bases clipped from V and 0 bases from J, the junction kept 4 bases outside the gene matches. CDR1 is MGHRA and CDR2 is YSYEKL in the germline V gene. The CDR3 DNA reads TGCGCCAGCAGCCAAGATGGGGGGACAGGCTCCTACAATGAGCAGTTCTTC. Translating it yields CASSQDGGTGSYNEQFF.

The table lists this clone with a count of one. The chain couples TRBV3-1 (or the pseudogene TRBV3-2) to TRBJ1-2, with D maybe TRBD1 (6 bases). The ends were cut back, 6 bases at V and 8 bases at J, with 16 bases in the middle. The CDR3 runs 13 residues. The germline V gene encodes CDR1 LGHDT and CDR2 YNNKEL (reference sequence). The CDR3 sequence: CASSRTTGNGYTF. CDR3 coding DNA: TGTGCCAGCAGTCGTACAACAGGGAACGGCTACACCTTC.

The rearrangement joins TRBV18 to TRBJ2-3; possible D gene TRBD2, 5 bases. V was clipped by 3 bases and J by 5 bases, with 6 bases between them. The CDR3 runs to 12 residues. Germline CDR1 is KGHSH and CDR2 is LQKENI. The CDR3 region is CASSPAGDTQYF. Written as DNA, the CDR3 is TGTGCCAGCTCACCTGCGGGAGATACGCAGTATTTT.

The chain recombines TRBV4-1 with TRBJ2-1; D ambiguous. With 1 base removed from V and 0 bases from J, the gap between germline ends came to 10 bases. Germline values: CDR1 MGHRA, CDR2 YSYEKL. CDR3 length equals 16 residues. In nucleotides, the CDR3 is TGCGCCAGCAGCCAAGTCGACTTGATCTCCTACAATGAGCAGTTCTTC. Translated, it gives CASSQVDLISYNEQFF.

The chain couples TRBV7-9 to TRBJ2-1; TRBD2 aligns across 14 bases. Germline values: CDR1 SEHNR, CDR2 FQNEAQ (reference sequence). The CDR3 extends over 16 amino acids. J was trimmed by 4 bases and V by 6 bases; bases with no gene match: 5. CDR3 DNA sequence: TGTGCCAGCAGGAGGACTAGCGGGGGGCATTACAATGAGCAGTTCTTC. As protein: CASRRTSGGHYNEQFF.

This rearrangement joins TRBV5-4 to TRBJ2-5; perhaps TRBD1 as D (6 bases). Germline V gene sequence: CDR1 SGHNT, CDR2 YYREEE (reference sequence). V was cut by 0 bases and J by 7 bases, with 19 bases left in between. The CDR3 is 16 amino acids. The CDR3 spells CASSLGQGLPSGTQYF. CDR3 bases: TGTGCCAGCAGCTTGGGCCAGGGGCTACCCTCAGGGACCCAGTACTTC.

The V call is TRBV7-2, the J call TRBJ2-7; TRBD1 aligns across 9 bases. The CDR3 runs to 15 residues. CDR1 SGHTA and CDR2 FQGNSA come from the germline V gene. V shed 1 base and J 2 bases; nucleotides not matched to a gene: 3. This CDR3 is CASSLGDRVTYEQYF. As DNA, the CDR3 is TGTGCCAGCAGCTTAGGGGACAGGGTAACCTACGAGCAGTACTTC.

The rearrangement joins TRBV5-1 to TRBJ2-3, with 9 nucleotides matching TRBD2. The ends lost 0 bases at V and 6 bases at J; junction bases unmatched: 8. The CDR3 spans 16 residues. From germline, CDR1 is SGHRS and CDR2 YFSETQ. CDR3 nucleotide sequence: TGCGCCAGCAGCTTGGTGGCTAGCGGGACGCTCGATACGCAGTATTTT. It codes for CASSLVASGTLDTQYF.

The gene calls are TRBV5-5 and TRBJ1-1; TRBD1 is a possible D gene (5 bases). Germline V gene lookup returns CDR1 SGHKS and CDR2 YYEKEE (reference sequence). The V gene lost 4 bases and the J gene lost 1 base, with 14 bases spanning the gap. The CDR3 totals 15 residues. Here the CDR3 reads CASSPGEGRNTEAFF. As DNA, the CDR3 is TGTGCCAGCAGCCCCGGGGAGGGGAGGAACACTGAAGCTTTCTTT.

The chain is built from TRBV2 and TRBJ2-1; 7 nucleotides agree with TRBD1. V was pared by 10 bases and J by 4 bases, with 7 bases of the junction left unmatched. Germline V gene data show CDR1 as SNHLY and CDR2 as FYNNEI. The CDR3 has 13 residues. CDR3 amino acids: CAIPRGPYNEQFF. CDR3 nucleotide sequence: TGTGCCATCCCAAGGGGGCCTTACAATGAGCAGTTCTTC.

This chain joins TRBV10-3 and TRBJ1-2; D perhaps matches TRBD1 (5 bases). The V gene lost 0 bases and the J gene lost 4 bases, with 12 bases spanning the gap. The germline CDR1 and CDR2 sequences are ENHRY and SYGVKD. The CDR3 consists of 15 residues. CDR3: CAISESGQGSYGYTF. For the CDR3, the DNA is TGTGCCATCAGTGAGTCGGGGCAGGGAAGCTATGGCTACACCTTC.

This sequence joins TRBV9 and TRBJ2-3; 7 bases fit TRBD2. In germline, CDR1 is SGDLS, CDR2 YYNGEE. The CDR3 has 16 amino acids. V lost 0 bases to trimming and J lost 0 bases; unmatched junction nucleotides: 4. CDR3 nucleotides: TGTGCCAGCAGCGTAGTGGGGCGGGGGAGCACAGATACGCAGTATTTT. Residues: CASSVVGRGSTDTQYF.

In its sample, this clone was seen once. The chain uses TRBV5-6 and TRBJ1-5, with a possible D match to TRBD1 (5 bases). CDR1 SGHDT and CDR2 YYEEEE come from the germline V gene. The CDR3 runs 16 residues. Trimming shortened V by 2 bases and J by 1 base, and 13 bases separated the two germline ends. The CDR3 loop reads CASSLFQTASNQPQHF. CDR3 sequence (DNA): TGTGCCAGCAGCTTATTCCAGACAGCAAGCAATCAGCCCCAGCATTTT. The variable domain in full, with the rest retrieved from reference TRBV5-6 and TRBJ1-5, is DAGVTQSPTHLIKTRGQQVTLRCSPKSGHDTVSWYQQALGQGPQFIFQYYEEEERQRGNFPDRFSGHQFPNYSSELNVNALLLGDSALYLCASSLFQTASNQPQHFGDGTRLSIL.

This chain uses TRBV5-6 with TRBJ2-3, with no clear D. The CDR3 consists of 14 residues. CDR1 is SGHDT and CDR2 is YYEEEE in the germline V gene. The V end lost 0 bases, the J end lost 6 bases, and 11 bases lay between the germline ends. CDR3 nucleotides: TGTGCCAGCAGCTTGGGCTATCTTCGTGATACGCAGTATTTT. Translated, it gives CASSLGYLRDTQYF.

The V gene is TRBV6-4, the J gene TRBJ2-5; D gene unclear. Per the germline V gene, CDR1 is MRHNA and CDR2 is SNTAGT. This CDR3 is built from 14 residues. Trimming took off 7 bases at V and 1 base at J, with 13 bases between the two ends. The CDR3, as DNA: TGTGCCAGCACCCCCGCGGCCCTCCAAGAGACCCAGTACTTC. Translating gives CASTPAALQETQYF.